A single T cell receptor (beta chain) is shown here with its context. Relative to the germline gene, one junction end is altered; a read error may explain this. Template switching introduced a universal primer site, and the cDNA bore unique molecular identifiers. Using its own MiXCR run on the 5' RACE reads, TCRdb lists one record per CDR3 protein. This table has fewer than 550,000 distinct CDR3 sequences, around an eighth appearing once. The CDR3 runs 16 residues. The source of the sample is a study of identical twins. These same records also appear under a second study, on yellow fever vaccine responses in identical twins.

This receptor was identified in a woman under 30 in good health. V is TRBV12-3 or TRBV12-4 and J is TRBJ1-2; 9 bases line up with TRBD1. The source material was CD4+ T cells sorted from blood. This chain's CDR3 is CASSLAWGQGFFGYTF. As DNA, the CDR3 is TGTGCCAGCAGTCTAGCCTGGGGACAGGGCTTTTTTGGCTACACCTTC.